The next 30 T cell receptor beta chains were all read from a single sample in a study of blood T cells in healthy people across ages (dated by TCRdb to about 2015). Receptor amplification or capture employed 5' RACE. The data were produced on an Illumina HiSeq 2500. A second PCR of about 6 to 11 cycles was run with a J-beta primer mix and a sample-barcoded 5' primer. The raw public data were reprocessed by TCRdb itself: fastp quality trimming at Q25, MiXCR clonotype calling, in-frame beta chains only. All rows with the same CDR3 protein become a single entry with the most common DNA and genes. Within this sample are 650,000 to 1,000,000 distinct CDR3 sequences, with roughly 40% of them counted one time only. The biggest ten clones account for roughly 13% of the sample. Sample: blood. The source of these receptors is a man between 18 and 29 years old in good health.

On this clonotype itself: Since a much larger clone is just one base distant, this may be a read error. The J gene is TRBJ1-5, the V gene TRBV5-1; D is unclear. The germline V and J ends were trimmed by 0 bases and 5 bases, with 12 bases remaining between them. This CDR3 region has 15 residues. Germline-derived CDR1 and CDR2 are SGHRS and YFSETQ. This CDR3 is CASSLDGRVDQPQHF. The CDR3 DNA follows: TGCGCCAGCAGCTTGGACGGACGGGTGGATCAGCCCCAGCATTTT.

This sequence joins TRBV25-1 and TRBJ2-3; D is unresolved. The CDR3 sequence is 15 residues long. V gave up 2 bases and J gave up 1 base, with 10 bases separating them. Germline V gives CDR1 MGHDK, CDR2 SYGVNS. The DNA for the CDR3 is TGTGCCAGCAGTGAAATGGTAACAGGCACAGATACGCAGTATTTT. Residues: CASSEMVTGTDTQYF. Looking up the rest from reference TRBV25-1 and TRBJ2-3 gives the full variable domain: EADIYQTPRYLVIGTGKKITLECSQTMGHDKMYWYQQDPGMELHLIHYSYGVNSTEKGDLSSESTVSRIRTEHFPLTLESARPSHTSQYLCASSEMVTGTDTQYFGPGTRLTVL.

The CDR3 DNA sequence: TGCGCCAGCAGCCTCCGTGCAGGGAGCTCCTACGAGCAGTACTTC. Its protein is CASSLRAGSSYEQYF. This chain links TRBV4-3 with TRBJ2-7; D may correspond to TRBD1 or TRBD2 (5 bases each). V was shortened by 4 bases and J by 0 bases, with 13 bases between the two germline ends. Per germline, CDR1 LGHNA and CDR2 YSLEER. The CDR3 runs to 15 residues.

The chain uses TRBV12-3 or TRBV12-4 and TRBJ1-2, with TRBD1 matching over 9 bases. Unmatched junction bases numbered 8, after V lost 4 bases and J lost 5 bases. The CDR3 consists of 15 residues. CDR3 DNA sequence: TGTGCCAGCAGTTCGGACAGGGGAGGAAAATATGGCTACACCTTC. Residues: CASSSDRGGKYGYTF.

The rearrangement uses TRBV6-5 and TRBJ1-1; D perhaps matches TRBD1 (6 bases). The V and J ends lost 5 bases and 11 bases respectively, with 18 bases between them. Germline CDR1 is MNHEY and CDR2 is SVGAGI. This CDR3 comprises 13 residues. As DNA, the CDR3 is TGTGCCAGCAGTCCCCCCACGGACAGTAAGGCTTTCTTT. Translating gives CASSPPTDSKAFF.

This clonotype turned up a few times. The gene calls are TRBV24-1 and TRBJ2-2; D unresolved. V was clipped by 4 bases and J by 3 bases, with 11 bases between them. The CDR3 totals 15 residues. Germline V gives CDR1 KGHDR, CDR2 SFDVKD. CDR3 sequence: CATSDTSTYTGELFF. CDR3 DNA sequence: TGTGCCACCAGTGACACCTCTACATACACCGGGGAGCTGTTTTTT.

This clonotype was detected once. The junction departs from the called germline gene at one end, perhaps through a read error. The CDR3 DNA sequence: TGTGCCAGCAGCTGTGACAGCTTAAGCACAGATACGGAGTATTTT. This codes for CASSCDSLSTDTEYF. The chain combines TRBV12-3 or TRBV12-4 with TRBJ2-3, with D tentatively TRBD1 (5 bases). The CDR3 spans 15 residues.

This clonotype was detected many times. The chain links TRBV7-2 to TRBJ2-3; D not certain. Trimming removed 4 bases at V and 7 bases at J, with 9 bases between. Germline lookup yields CDR1 SGHTA and CDR2 FQGNSA. The CDR3 length is 12 residues. DNA of the CDR3: TGTGCCAGCAGCTCAATTTCTTATACGCAGTATTTT. Translating it yields CASSSISYTQYF.

This clonotype was recorded only once. The rearrangement uses TRBV20-1 and TRBJ2-3, with 13 positions matching TRBD2. The junction had 4 bases not matched to a gene; V was cut back by 6 bases and J by 1 base. The length of the CDR3 is 15 residues. The germline CDR1 and CDR2 sequences are DFQATT and SNEGSKA (reference sequence). The CDR3 region has the DNA TGCAGTGCCTTGACTAGCGGGAGGCGCACAGATACGCAGTATTTT. Translating gives CSALTSGRRTDTQYF.

This clonotype was observed at least ten times. The chain couples TRBV4-3 to TRBJ2-5, with 9 bases fitting TRBD2. CDR1 LGHNA and CDR2 YSLEER come from the germline V gene. Unmatched junction bases numbered 20, after V lost 4 bases and J lost 5 bases. The CDR3 runs to 19 residues. The CDR3 spells CASSPNQRGETKRVETQYF. DNA for the CDR3: TGCGCCAGCAGCCCCAACCAGCGGGGGGAGACTAAAAGGGTGGAGACCCAGTACTTC.

This clonotype has more than one count but fewer than ten. The chain employs TRBV6-5 and TRBJ1-1; 8 nucleotides align to TRBD1. This CDR3 comprises 18 residues. Germline V gene lookup returns CDR1 MNHEY and CDR2 SVGAGI. V was clipped by 0 bases and J by 4 bases; unmatched bases: 13. CDR3 in amino acids: CASSYSAPGQGRGTEAFF. In nucleotides, the CDR3 is TGTGCCAGCAGTTACTCGGCGCCCGGACAGGGAAGAGGCACTGAAGCTTTCTTT.

This sequence joins TRBV5-1 and TRBJ2-2; TRBD1 matches at 9 bases. V shed 0 bases and J 3 bases; nucleotides not matched to a gene: 3. The CDR3 runs to 16 residues. The V gene's germline CDR1 is SGHRS and CDR2 YFSETQ. CDR3 residues: CASSLAGTGHTGELFF. The CDR3, as DNA: TGCGCCAGCAGCTTGGCCGGGACAGGGCACACCGGGGAGCTGTTTTTT.

In its sample, this clonotype was seen a few times. The chain recombines TRBV20-1 with TRBJ2-1; a possible D gene is TRBD2 (5 bases). CDR1 and CDR2 (germline): DFQATT, SNEGSKA (reference sequence). This CDR3 region has 11 residues. V lost 3 bases, J lost 10 bases, and 10 bases lay in between. CDR3: CSASAGGEQFF. The DNA of the CDR3 is TGCAGTGCTAGTGCTGGCGGGGAGCAGTTCTTC.

This clonotype was detected ten times or more. The genes are TRBV6-7 and TRBJ2-4; 14 bases align to TRBD2. TRBV6-7 qualifies as an ORF whose function is uncertain. Trimming at V came to 2 bases and at J to 11 bases, leaving 5 bases not matched to a gene. The CDR3 contains 15 residues. The CDR3 spells CASSYDGTSGGLQYF. CDR3 in DNA: TGTGCCAGCAGTTACGATGGGACTAGCGGGGGTCTTCAGTACTTC.

Comment on this clonotype: A much larger clone differs from this one at a single base, so this may be a read error. The rearrangement joins TRBV20-1 to TRBJ2-4; a weak D match, TRBD1 (5 bases). CDR3 length: 18 residues. Trimming took off 0 bases at V and 0 bases at J, with 18 bases between the two ends. Looked up from germline, CDR1 is DFQATT and CDR2 is SNEGSKA (reference sequence). The CDR3 nucleotides read TGCAGTGCTAGAGATCCAGGGCAGACATATCTAGCCAAAAACATTCAGTACTTC. It encodes CSARDPGQTYLAKNIQYF.

The chain combines TRBV7-3 with TRBJ2-7; no clear D. Trimming removed 6 bases from V and 3 bases from J, with 12 bases in between. Germline lookup yields CDR1 SGHTA and CDR2 FQGTGA. The CDR3 covers 13 residues. The CDR3 spells CASRRDVSYEQYF. For the CDR3, the DNA is TGTGCCAGCAGACGCGATGTCAGCTACGAGCAGTACTTC.

This clonotype occurred a few times. The rearrangement links TRBV4-1 to TRBJ1-6; possible D gene TRBD1, 6 bases. The CDR3 loop spans 16 amino acids. V gave up 0 bases and J gave up 7 bases, with 13 bases separating them. Germline V lookup: CDR1 MGHRA, CDR2 YSYEKL. CDR3 nucleotide sequence: TGCGCCAGCAGCCAAGAGTCAGGGGTTGGGAATTCACCCCTCCACTTT. Translating gives CASSQESGVGNSPLHF.

This clonotype was observed a few times. V gene TRBV14 combines with J gene TRBJ2-1, with D possibly TRBD1 on 7 matching bases. The length of the CDR3 is 16 residues. The germline V gene has CDR1 SGHDN and CDR2 FVKESK. V lost 1 base and J 5 bases, leaving 15 bases between the germline ends. CDR3 in DNA: TGTGCCAGCAGCCAAGTCCTACAGGGGAGGAACAATGAGCAGTTCTTC. Translating it yields CASSQVLQGRNNEQFF.

Concerning this clonotype itself: The germline gene is not matched at one end of the junction; a read error may be the cause. The chain is built from TRBV20-1 and TRBJ2-5, with a tentative D call TRBD2 (5 bases). There are 12 residues in the CDR3. Germline V gives CDR1 DFQATT, CDR2 SNEGSKA (reference sequence). As DNA, the CDR3 is TGCGGTGCTCCCGGGGAAAGGGAGACCCAGTACTTC. The encoded protein is CGAPGERETQYF.

This clonotype was seen many times. The chain has TRBV7-9 and TRBJ1-2, with D tentatively TRBD1 (6 bases). Germline CDR1 SEHNR, CDR2 FQNEAQ (reference sequence). Trimming took 5 bases from V and 4 from J, leaving 11 bases between them. This CDR3 has 13 residues. The CDR3 loop is CASSPTGSYGYTF. The CDR3 bases are TGTGCCAGCAGCCCCACAGGGAGCTATGGCTACACCTTC.

In the case of this clonotype: This could be a read error, since a much larger clone is one nucleotide away. J is TRBJ2-1 and V is TRBV5-1; D gene unclear. This CDR3 spans 13 amino acids. Between the trimmed V and J ends, which lost 2 bases and 10 bases, there was a span of 13 bases. CDR1 is SGHRS, CDR2 YFSETQ, per germline. CDR3 region: CASSFTDSYEQFF. In nucleotides, the CDR3 is TGCGCCAGCAGCTTCACGGATTCTTACGAGCAGTTCTTC.

This sequence joins TRBV28 and TRBJ2-2, with D possibly being TRBD1 (6 bases). Germline V gene sequence: CDR1 MDHEN, CDR2 SYDVKM. The V end lost 10 bases, the J end lost 4 bases, and 13 bases lay between the germline ends. CDR3 length: 13 residues. The CDR3 sequence: CATRGLSTGELFF. The CDR3 nucleotides read TGTGCCACCAGGGGTCTTTCCACCGGGGAGCTGTTTTTT. Full variable domain (missing parts from reference TRBV28 and TRBJ2-2): DVKVTQSSRYLVKRTGEKVFLECVQDMDHENMFWYRQDPGLGLRLIYFSYDVKMKEKGDIPEGYSVSREKKERFSLILESASTNQTSMYLCATRGLSTGELFFGEGSRLTVL.

The V call is TRBV28, the J call TRBJ2-3; D gene ambiguous. The V end was cut by 0 bases, the J end by 0 bases, with 1 base between. The CDR3 length is 13 residues. The germline V gene encodes CDR1 MDHEN and CDR2 SYDVKM. The CDR3 protein is CASSLWSTDTQYF. DNA for the CDR3: TGTGCCAGCAGTTTATGGAGCACAGATACGCAGTATTTT. Together with reference TRBV28 and TRBJ2-3, the CDR3 gives the full variable domain: DVKVTQSSRYLVKRTGEKVFLECVQDMDHENMFWYRQDPGLGLRLIYFSYDVKMKEKGDIPEGYSVSREKKERFSLILESASTNQTSMYLCASSLWSTDTQYFGPGTRLTVL.

The chain joins TRBV10-3 to TRBJ2-5, with TRBD2 matching over 10 bases. V shed 6 bases, J shed 9 bases, and the junction held 13 bases outside the gene matches. CDR1 and CDR2 (germline): ENHRY, SYGVKD. The length of the CDR3 is 15 residues. The CDR3 loop is CAISASGRPLTAQYF. CDR3 in DNA: TGTGCCATCAGCGCTAGCGGGAGACCATTAACGGCCCAGTACTTC.

This clonotype has only a few counts. The chain combines TRBV20-1 with TRBJ1-6; D gene ambiguous. The CDR3 length is 14 residues. In germline, CDR1 is DFQATT, CDR2 SNEGSKA (reference sequence). V was shortened by 0 bases and J by 6 bases, with 9 bases between the two germline ends. For the CDR3, the DNA is TGCAGTGCTAGAGATCGCGGTACTAATTCACCCCTCCACTTT. Translation gives CSARDRGTNSPLHF.

The CDR3 nucleotides are TGTGCCAGCAGCCCGAGGGGAGCAGGGGTCACTGAAGCTTTCTTT. Translating gives CASSPRGAGVTEAFF. This rearrangement joins TRBV14 to TRBJ1-1; D is possibly TRBD1 (6 bases). Germline V gene lookup returns CDR1 SGHDN and CDR2 FVKESK. V gave up 4 bases and J gave up 4 bases, with 16 bases separating them. This CDR3 region has 15 residues. The whole variable domain, remainder taken from reference TRBV14 and TRBJ1-1, is EAGVTQFPSHSVIEKGQTVTLRCDPISGHDNLYWYRRVMGKEIKFLLHFVKESKQDESGMPNNRFLAERTGGTYSTLKVQPAELEDSGVYFCASSPRGAGVTEAFFGQGTRLTVV.

Concerning this clonotype itself: This may be a read error: a much more frequent sequence differs by one nucleotide. This sequence joins TRBV20-1 and TRBJ1-2; the D gene is possibly TRBD1 (5 bases). Germline-derived CDR1 and CDR2 are DFQATT and SNEGSKA (reference sequence). V was clipped by 3 bases and J by 7 bases, with 18 bases between them. The CDR3 contains 14 residues. The CDR3 spells CSASRGGEQCGYTF. Here the CDR3 DNA reads TGCAGTGCTAGTCGGGGGGGGGAACAGTGTGGCTACACCTTC.

This chain links TRBV24-1 with TRBJ1-5; 7 bases are shared with TRBD1. Germline lookup yields CDR1 KGHDR and CDR2 SFDVKD. Trimming took 2 bases from V and 6 from J; bases not matched to a gene: 6. The CDR3 sequence is 15 residues long. DNA for the CDR3: TGTGCCACCAGTGATTCTGACAGGGTGGGTCAGCCCCAGCATTTT. The encoded protein is CATSDSDRVGQPQHF.

V usage is TRBV10-3 and J usage is TRBJ1-1; D is unclear. This CDR3 is built from 13 residues. The germline V gene has CDR1 ENHRY and CDR2 SYGVKD. With 10 bases removed from V and 4 bases from J, the gap between germline ends came to 16 bases. This CDR3 is CATQRPVSTEAFF. The CDR3 region has the DNA TGTGCCACGCAGAGGCCGGTGAGCACTGAAGCTTTCTTT.

V is TRBV7-6 and J is TRBJ1-4; D gene uncertain. V was shortened by 1 base and J by 10 bases, with 22 bases between the two germline ends. The CDR3 sequence is 17 residues long. CDR1 is SGHVS and CDR2 is FNYEAQ in the germline V gene. CDR3 in amino acids: CASSLVLNGKKTGKLFF. The CDR3 DNA reads TGTGCCAGCAGCTTAGTTCTGAATGGAAAAAAGACCGGAAAACTGTTTTTT.